The clone carrying this TCR beta chain is a singleton in its sample. The method was immunoSEQ multiplex PCR; TCRdb's version includes in-frame clones alone and lacks a portion of them. The sample carries some 76,000 clones, approximately 95% recorded once. Regarding time point: recipient sample about 28 days before transplant, after cytoreduction. V gave up 6 bases and J gave up 2 bases, with 9 bases separating them. Germline V lookup: CDR1 SNHLY, CDR2 FYNNEI. The CDR3 extends over 13 amino acids. These data come from a study of T cell clonotyping in hematopoietic cell transplantation. The rearrangement links TRBV2 to TRBJ2-3, with D maybe TRBD2 (5 bases). The sequence came from a woman between 45 and 60 years old with acute myeloid leukemia. Some clones in this sample may be carry-over from other donors' samples. The sample here was peripheral blood mononuclear cells, taken before stem cell transplant. The CDR3 sequence is CASRRALTDTQYF. CDR3 DNA sequence: TGTGCCAGCAGGAGGGCTCTCACAGATACGCAGTATTTT.